Sequencing of this TCR beta chain was carried out in a study of T cell responses to AZD1222 COVID-19 vaccine. This CDR3 has 16 amino acids. Losses at the gene ends were 6 bases for V and 2 bases for J; bases not matched to a gene: 12. CDR1 is MDHEN and CDR2 is SYDVKM in the germline V gene. TCRdb keeps only in-frame clones here, not all; method: immunoSEQ multiplex PCR. Seen here are tens of thousands of clones, 70% to 80% observed once, and the top ten hold over 3%. This chain links TRBV28 with TRBJ2-5; 7 bases are a match to TRBD2. Sequences were derived from peripheral blood, sampled 28 days after the second AZD1222 dose. The clonotype comes from an adult who received the AZD1222 COVID-19 vaccine. CDR3 DNA sequence: TGTGCCAGCAGCCCTCATGGGGGGGGAAAACAAGAGACCCAGTACTTC. Encoded protein: CASSPHGGGKQETQYF.